This T cell receptor beta chain stems from a study of identical twins. CDR3 length equals 17 residues. V lost 3 bases and J lost 3; bases outside the gene matches: 8. In germline, CDR1 is SGHDT, CDR2 YYEEEE. There were only healthy Caucasians among the donors. A template switching step contributed a universal primer site, while unique molecular identifiers were present in the cDNA. TCRdb passed the 5' RACE reads through MiXCR, listing each CDR3 protein once. The sample consists of about 890,000 distinct CDR3 sequences, 10% to 15% of them appearing once. Turning to this clonotype: Its specificity is not known.

Study conclusions and caveats: Beta out-of-frame sequences showed weaker excess twin sharing.

This same sample was also taken into another study, of yellow fever vaccine responses in identical twins.

The clonotype originates from a young woman in good health. The chain has TRBV5-6 and TRBJ2-7; 14 positions agree with TRBD2. Sequencing input: PBMCs. CDR3 residues: CASSSPGLAGVNYEQYF. CDR3 coding DNA: TGTGCCAGCAGCTCCCCGGGACTAGCGGGAGTGAACTACGAGCAGTACTTC.